This T cell receptor beta chain was observed in a study of T-cell reconstitution after alpha-beta-depleted transplantation in children. Study results and limitations: Alpha-beta T cells about two months after transplant reportedly derived from several hundred expanded graft clones. From newly produced T cells came most of the T-cell counts and diversity one year after transplant. Surviving recipient T cells and thymic progenitors accounted for the high day-60 TCRbeta diversity observed in some patients.

The CDR3 consists of 17 residues. Trimming stripped 6 bases from V and 6 bases from J, with 24 bases between. Preparing the TCRbeta library involved the use of unique molecular identifiers. TCRdb itself ran the PCR reads through MiXCR, one entry per CDR3 protein. This table holds 280,000 or so distinct CDR3 sequences, roughly 12% found once. Details on this clonotype: Its antigen is unidentified.

This rearrangement joins TRBV12-3 or TRBV12-4 to TRBJ2-1; perhaps D is TRBD1 or TRBD2 (5 bases each). The material sequenced was peripheral blood, taken 180 days after TCRalphabeta/CD19-depleted stem cell transplant. This clonotype was sampled from a male patient aged 2 to 9 who had a stem cell transplant for chronic granulomatous disease, so the T cells may come from the graft donor. The CDR3 nucleotides are TGTGCCAGCAGCCGACCCGGGGCCTCTCCGCCGTCCAATGAGCAGTTCTTC. It translates to CASSRPGASPPSNEQFF.